Below, 17 T cell receptor beta chains from the same sample are listed, as sequenced in a study of blood T cell repertoires in COVID-19. Clones were sequenced by immunoSEQ multiplex PCR, and TCRdb holds only the in-frame ones, with some missing. The data contain about 97,000 clones, 75% to 90% of them singletons. What was sequenced was peripheral blood. The receptors were gathered from a woman aged 45-59 years with COVID-19, enrolled during active disease.

The V gene is TRBV11-2, the J gene TRBJ2-3, with TRBD1 identical over 9 bases. V shed 9 bases, J shed 2 bases, and the junction held 9 bases outside the gene matches. Germline V gene lookup returns CDR1 SGHAT and CDR2 FQNNGV. This CDR3 is 15 amino acids long. The CDR3 spells CASLQGATHTDTQYF. DNA for the CDR3: TGTGCCAGTTTACAGGGGGCCACCCACACAGATACGCAGTATTTT. Supplemented by reference TRBV11-2 and TRBJ2-3, the full variable domain reads EAGVAQSPRYKIIEKRQSVAFWCNPISGHATLYWYQQILGQGPKLLIQFQNNGVVDDSQLPKDRFSAERLKGVDSTLKIQPAKLEDSAVYLCASLQGATHTDTQYFGPGTRLTVL.

Points on this clone: Other DNA sequences from this sample encode an identical CDR3 as well. This rearrangement joins TRBV9 to TRBJ2-1, with D maybe TRBD2 (6 bases). The germline gives CDR1 SGDLS, CDR2 YYNGEE. The ends were cut back, 2 bases at V and 0 bases at J, with 9 bases in the middle. The CDR3 consists of 15 residues. The CDR3 reads CASSVGGASYNEQFF. As DNA, the CDR3 is TGTGCCAGCAGCGTGGGCGGGGCCTCCTACAATGAGCAGTTCTTC.

V is TRBV4-2 and J is TRBJ2-1; no reliable D call. Germline CDR1 LGHNA, CDR2 YNFKEQ. CDR3 length: 19 amino acids. Trimming removed 0 bases at V and 0 bases at J, with 18 bases between. The DNA of the CDR3 is TGTGCCAGCAGCCAAGATAGACTTCTCCGGGTAAGCTCCTACAATGAGCAGTTCTTC. This translates into CASSQDRLLRVSSYNEQFF.

The rearrangement joins TRBV4-1 to TRBJ2-7; TRBD2 matches 11 bases. V shed 4 bases and J 2 bases; nucleotides not matched to a gene: 13. Germline CDR1 and CDR2: MGHRA and YSYEKL. CDR3 length equals 18 residues. CDR3 in DNA: TGCGCCAGCAGCCCCTTAATTAGACTAGCGGGGACCGCCTACGAGCAGTACTTC. This codes for CASSPLIRLAGTAYEQYF.

V gene TRBV30 combines with J gene TRBJ1-2, with D perhaps matching TRBD1 (6 bases). CDR3 length: 15 amino acids. Germline-derived CDR1 and CDR2 are GTSNPN and SVGIG (reference sequence). The V and J ends lost 0 bases and 7 bases respectively, with 18 bases between them. In nucleotides, the CDR3 is TGTGCCTGGAGTGTAATCCGGGGGGGCGGGAGTGGCTACACCTTC. It translates to CAWSVIRGGGSGYTF. Together with reference TRBV30 and TRBJ1-2, the CDR3 gives the full variable domain: SQTIHQWPATLVQPVGSPLSLECTVEGTSNPNLYWYRQAAGRGLQLLFYSVGIGQISSEVPQNLSASRPQDRQFILSSKKLLLSDSGFYLCAWSVIRGGGSGYTFGSGTRLTVV.

The rearrangement uses TRBV5-1 and TRBJ1-2, with 10 bases fitting TRBD1. The CDR3 has 16 amino acids. V lost 2 bases to trimming and J lost 3 bases; unmatched junction nucleotides: 7. CDR1 is SGHRS and CDR2 is YFSETQ in the germline V gene. Written as DNA, the CDR3 is TGCGCCAGCAGCTTTCAGGGACAGGGGTTTGACTATGGCTACACCTTC. Translated: CASSFQGQGFDYGYTF.

The rearrangement links TRBV3-1 (or the pseudogene TRBV3-2) to TRBJ1-6; a possible D gene is TRBD1 (6 bases). Trimming removed 4 bases at V and 8 bases at J, with 15 bases between. Germline lookup yields CDR1 LGHDT and CDR2 YNNKEL (reference sequence). This CDR3 comprises 15 residues. CDR3 sequence reads: CASSPTGGRHSPLHF. The CDR3 DNA reads TGTGCCAGCAGCCCGACCGGGGGGCGCCATTCACCCCTCCACTTT.

V usage is TRBV10-3 and J usage is TRBJ2-3; no clear D. The V gene's germline CDR1 is ENHRY and CDR2 SYGVKD. The V and J ends lost 8 bases and 2 bases respectively, with 11 bases between them. The CDR3 extends over 13 amino acids. CDR3: CAIAGSNTDTQYF. DNA for the CDR3: TGTGCCATCGCAGGTTCTAACACAGATACGCAGTATTTT.

CDR3 coding DNA: TGTGCCAGTAGGACAGGGGGCGGGGAGACCCAGTACTTC. Translation gives CASRTGGGETQYF. The chain couples TRBV19 to TRBJ2-5; the match to TRBD1 covers 10 bases. The CDR3 consists of 13 residues. The germline CDR1 and CDR2 sequences are LNHDA and SQIVND (reference sequence). V was pared by 6 bases and J by 5 bases, with 3 bases of the junction left unmatched.

The chain has TRBV7-3 and TRBJ2-7; TRBD1 aligns across 9 bases. The CDR3 is made up of 12 amino acids. V trimming: 6 bases; J trimming: 9 bases; junction bases outside the gene matches: 6. The germline gives CDR1 SGHTA, CDR2 FQGTGA. CDR3 loop: CASSITGGRQYF. The CDR3 DNA reads TGTGCCAGCAGTATCACAGGGGGCAGGCAGTACTTC.

The gene calls are TRBV3-1 (or the pseudogene TRBV3-2) and TRBJ2-7, with TRBD1 as a possible D gene (5 bases). Between the trimmed V and J ends, which lost 8 bases and 3 bases, there was a span of 11 bases. Germline loops: CDR1 LGHDT, CDR2 YNNKEL (reference sequence). This CDR3 is 12 amino acids long. The CDR3 reads CASSWTSYEQYF. The CDR3 nucleotides read TGTGCCAGCTCCTGGACAAGCTACGAGCAGTACTTC.

This chain connects TRBV7-2 to TRBJ1-6, with D possibly TRBD1 on 6 matching bases. The CDR3 covers 17 residues. Germline V gives CDR1 SGHTA, CDR2 FQGNSA. The V gene lost 5 bases and the J gene lost 7 bases, with 21 bases spanning the gap. This CDR3 is CASSVTSAGAFNSPLHF. The CDR3 nucleotides are TGTGCCAGCAGCGTCACGTCGGCAGGGGCTTTCAATTCACCCCTCCACTTT.

The V call is TRBV5-4, the J call TRBJ1-1; 8 nucleotides align to TRBD1. The CDR3 has 14 residues. J lost 2 bases, V lost 4 bases, and 4 bases had no gene match. CDR1 and CDR2 from the germline V gene are SGHNT and YYREEE (reference sequence). The CDR3 sequence is CASSIGQGNTEAFF. The CDR3, as DNA: TGTGCCAGCAGCATCGGACAGGGAAACACTGAAGCTTTCTTT.

The rearrangement uses TRBV5-8 and TRBJ2-1, with 11 bases fitting TRBD2. J gave up 7 bases and V 2 bases, and 5 bases lay outside the gene matches. The CDR3 is 15 amino acids. Germline V gene data show CDR1 as SGHTS and CDR2 as YDEGEE. The CDR3 reads CASSLLAGAKNEQFF. CDR3 DNA: TGTGCCAGCAGCTTACTAGCGGGGGCCAAGAATGAGCAGTTCTTC.

The chain joins TRBV7-3 to TRBJ2-3; tentative D call: TRBD1 (5 bases). Germline assignment: CDR1 SGHTA and CDR2 FQGTGA. The length of the CDR3 is 12 residues. V was cut by 5 bases and J by 5 bases, with 8 bases left in between. The CDR3 spells CASSPQGDTQYF. CDR3 DNA sequence: TGTGCCAGCAGCCCCCAGGGAGATACGCAGTATTTT.

The J gene is TRBJ2-3, the V gene TRBV7-6, with 16 bases aligning to TRBD2. J gave up 6 bases and V 5 bases, and 5 bases lay outside the gene matches. Per germline, CDR1 SGHVS and CDR2 FNYEAQ. CDR3 length: 16 amino acids. CDR3 nucleotide sequence: TGTGCCAGCAGCCCGGGACTAGCGGGGGGGTCTGATACGCAGTATTTT. Protein sequence: CASSPGLAGGSDTQYF.

The gene calls are TRBV7-3 and TRBJ2-3; TRBD1 matches 7 bases. V shed 4 bases, J shed 0 bases, and the junction held 1 base outside the gene matches. The CDR3 totals 14 residues. CDR1 and CDR2 from the germline V gene are SGHTA and FQGTGA. The CDR3 region has the DNA TGTGCCAGCAGCTCGGGACAGAGCACAGATACGCAGTATTTT. Residues: CASSSGQSTDTQYF.